What follows describes a single TCR beta chain. These data originate in a study of T-cell memory formation after mild COVID-19. Looked up from germline, CDR1 is SEHNR and CDR2 is FQNEAQ (reference sequence). This CDR3 spans 16 amino acids. Losses at the gene ends were 6 bases for V and 0 bases for J; bases not matched to a gene: 5. Researchers used 5'RACE with constant-segment primers to make TCR alpha and TCR beta cDNA libraries that carry sample barcodes and UMIs. TCRdb processed the 5' RACE reads anew with MiXCR; each CDR3 protein has one entry. Of tens of thousands of distinct CDR3 sequences in the sample, about 13% were seen once.

The specimen sequenced was PBMCs or a T cell subset sorted from them (not recorded which). V usage is TRBV7-9 and J usage is TRBJ2-2; 9 bases are a match to TRBD2. This sequence was found in an adult woman who had mild COVID-19 (a few samples of this study predate the infection). Cell type and time point are not known. CDR3 protein: CASRTSGFANTGELFF. For the CDR3, the DNA is TGTGCCAGCAGAACTAGCGGGTTCGCGAACACCGGGGAGCTGTTTTTT.